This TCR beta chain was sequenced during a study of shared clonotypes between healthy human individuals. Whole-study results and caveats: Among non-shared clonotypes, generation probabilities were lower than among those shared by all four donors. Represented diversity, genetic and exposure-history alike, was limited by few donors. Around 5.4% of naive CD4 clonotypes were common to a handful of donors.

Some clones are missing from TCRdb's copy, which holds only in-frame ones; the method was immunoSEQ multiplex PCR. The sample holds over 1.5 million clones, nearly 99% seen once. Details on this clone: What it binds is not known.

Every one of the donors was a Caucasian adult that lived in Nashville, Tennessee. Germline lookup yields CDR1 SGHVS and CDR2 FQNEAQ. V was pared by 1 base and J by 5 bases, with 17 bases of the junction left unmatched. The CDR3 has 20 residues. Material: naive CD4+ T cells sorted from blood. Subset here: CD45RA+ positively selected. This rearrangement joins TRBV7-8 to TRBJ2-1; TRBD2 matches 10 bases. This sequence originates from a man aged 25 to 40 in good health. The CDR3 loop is CASSLVLAGEFPKTNNEQFF. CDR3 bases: TGTGCCAGCAGCTTAGTGCTAGCGGGAGAATTCCCCAAAACCAACAATGAGCAGTTCTTC.